This T cell receptor (beta chain) stems from a study of T cells and Merkel cell carcinoma outcomes (dated by TCRdb to 2018 to 2021). At the level of the whole study: In patients with Merkel cell carcinoma, researchers looked at whether the T-cell repertoire of the tumor, along with T-cell density, could predict clinical outcome.

The CDR3 measures 15 amino acids from cysteine to phenylalanine. Of the read, only the CDR3 DNA is kept; its 45 bases are in frame from base 1. V is cut by 5 bases and J by 0 bases, and the space between the germline ends is 10 bases. From the germline V gene (reference sequence), CDR1 is SEHNR and CDR2 is FQNEAQ. The samples were obtained from people who had Merkel cell carcinoma. As regards this clone: Its binding antigen is unknown. There are no base qualities to consult, and no much larger clone falls within one base.

Study-wide findings and limitations: The combination of T-cell repertoire features and T-cell density was reported to predict clinical outcomes in patients with Merkel cell carcinoma.

Library preparation was by the immunoSEQ multiplex PCR assay. TCRdb carries this immuneACCESS record with in-frame sequences only. Its versions omit some clonotypes, under half of them owing to an unresolved V gene in the studies checked, with the rest unexplained. The sample table shows some 16,000 clones, and roughly four fifths are seen once. The top ten constitute around 9% of the sample. The chain couples TRBV7-9 to TRBJ1-4; the D gene lacks a confident call. The sequence derives from a human donor with Merkel cell carcinoma. The sequenced sample consisted of tumor tissue from Merkel cell carcinoma. The CDR3: CASSPGESTNEKLFF. The DNA reads as follows: TGTGCCAGCAGCCCTGGAGAGTCAACTAATGAAAAACTGTTTTTT.